This T cell receptor (beta chain) was recorded in a study of neurological immune-mediated disorders. A single record per CDR3 protein comes from TCRdb applying MiXCR to the 5' RACE reads. The sample records about 92,000 distinct CDR3 sequences, roughly 3.3% being singletons. The unsorted libraries were prepared from 2 million PBMCs (stored at -80 C). This clonotype was seen more than once but under ten times. One junction end disagrees with the germline gene, perhaps due to a read error. Germline assignment: CDR1 MNHEY and CDR2 SVGEGT. The CDR3 contains 14 residues. This receptor was obtained from a woman in her forties or fifties with multiple sclerosis. Material for sequencing was PBMCs. The V gene is TRBV6-2 or TRBV6-3, the J gene TRBJ1-5, with D hard to call. For the CDR3, the DNA is TGTGCCAGCAGTTACGTGGGGAGTGGAAAGACCCAGAATTTT. It translates to CASSYVGSGKTQNF.